This T cell receptor beta chain was captured by sequencing in a study of OX40 agonist ivuxolimab in advanced cancers. Looked up from germline, CDR1 is SGDLS and CDR2 is YYNGEE. Unmatched junction bases numbered 11, after V lost 1 base and J lost 5 bases. The CDR3 runs to 16 residues. Profiling relied on immunoSEQ multiplex PCR, and the TCRdb table lists in-frame clones only, not all of them. This sample has over 90,000 clones, with about 90% found just once. This receptor was obtained from an adult with an advanced solid tumor such as melanoma, head and neck, liver or kidney cancer. The source was CD4+ or CD8+ T cells sorted from blood, collected in a trial of the OX40 agonist ivuxolimab. This chain uses TRBV9 with TRBJ2-5, with TRBD2 matching 7 bases. The DNA of the CDR3 is TGTGCCAGCAGCGTATTTGGCGGGAGTTCTTTGGAGACCCAGTACTTC. It encodes CASSVFGGSSLETQYF. The entire variable domain, with the rest obtained from reference TRBV9 and TRBJ2-5, is as follows: DSGVTQTPKHLITATGQRVTLRCSPRSGDLSVYWYQQSLDQGLQFLIQYYNGEERAKGNILERFSAQQFPDLHSELNLSSLELGDSALYFCASSVFGGSSLETQYFGPGTRLLVL.